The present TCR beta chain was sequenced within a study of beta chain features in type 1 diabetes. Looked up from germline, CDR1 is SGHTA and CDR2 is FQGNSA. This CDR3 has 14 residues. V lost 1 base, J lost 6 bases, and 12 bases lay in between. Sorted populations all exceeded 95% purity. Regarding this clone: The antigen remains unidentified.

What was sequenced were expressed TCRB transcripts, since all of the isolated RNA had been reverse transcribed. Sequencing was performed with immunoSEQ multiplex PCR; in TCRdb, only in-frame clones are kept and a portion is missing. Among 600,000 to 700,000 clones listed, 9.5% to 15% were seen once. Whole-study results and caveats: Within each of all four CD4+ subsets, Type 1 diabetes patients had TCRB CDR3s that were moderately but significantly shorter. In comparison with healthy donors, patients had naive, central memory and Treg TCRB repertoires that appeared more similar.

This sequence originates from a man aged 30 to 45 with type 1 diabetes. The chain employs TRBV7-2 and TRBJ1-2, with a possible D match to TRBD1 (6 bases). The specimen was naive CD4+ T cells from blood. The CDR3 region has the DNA TGTGCCAGCAGCTTAGTGGCGGGGACAAATGGCTACACCTTC. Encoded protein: CASSLVAGTNGYTF. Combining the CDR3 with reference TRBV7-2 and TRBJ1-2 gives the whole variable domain GAGVSQSPSNKVTEKGKDVELRCDPISGHTALYWYRQSLGQGLEFLIYFQGNSAPDKSGLPSDRFSAERTGGSVSTLTIQRTQQEDSAVYLCASSLVAGTNGYTFGSGTRLTVV.